A single TCR beta chain is shown here with its context. The data stem from a study of blood T cell repertoires in COVID-19. Study overall: Sites in the United States, Italy and Spain provided acute and convalescent COVID-19 samples. T cells, B-cell-depleted T cells, or PBMCs supplied cDNA or gDNA.

Enrolled through a virtual design, the participants were between roughly 18 and 90 years of age and came from under 25 US areas. V was pared by 4 bases and J by 5 bases, with 4 bases of the junction left unmatched. Per germline, CDR1 MGHRA and CDR2 YSYEKL. The CDR3 totals 13 residues. Assay used: immunoSEQ multiplex PCR; TCRdb lists only in-frame clones, some missing. The data contain about 190,000 clones, roughly 84% of them singletons. The material sequenced was PBMCs or T cells enriched from blood (not recorded which). The receptor was isolated from a woman in her twenties or thirties who had recovered from COVID-19. The gene calls are TRBV4-1 and TRBJ2-7, with TRBD1 identical over 8 bases. The CDR3: CASSLTGGHEQYV. The CDR3 DNA is TGCGCCAGCAGCCTTACAGGGGGGCACGAGCAGTACGTC.